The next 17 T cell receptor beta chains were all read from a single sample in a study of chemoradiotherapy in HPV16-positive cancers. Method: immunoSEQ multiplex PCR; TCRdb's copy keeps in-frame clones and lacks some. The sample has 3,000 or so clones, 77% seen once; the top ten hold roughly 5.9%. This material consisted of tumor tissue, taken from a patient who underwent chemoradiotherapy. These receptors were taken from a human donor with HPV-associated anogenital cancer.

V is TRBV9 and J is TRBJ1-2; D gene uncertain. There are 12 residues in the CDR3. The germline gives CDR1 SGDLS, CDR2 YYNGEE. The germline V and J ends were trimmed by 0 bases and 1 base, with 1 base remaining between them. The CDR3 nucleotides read TGTGCCAGCAGCGTAGATAACTATGGCTACACCTTC. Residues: CASSVDNYGYTF.

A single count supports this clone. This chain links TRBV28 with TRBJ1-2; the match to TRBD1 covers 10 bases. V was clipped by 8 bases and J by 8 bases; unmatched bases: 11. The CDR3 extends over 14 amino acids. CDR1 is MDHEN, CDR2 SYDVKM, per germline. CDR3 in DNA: TGTGCCAGCGGGTCGGGACAGGGGAGTGAAGGCTACACCTTC. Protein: CASGSGQGSEGYTF.

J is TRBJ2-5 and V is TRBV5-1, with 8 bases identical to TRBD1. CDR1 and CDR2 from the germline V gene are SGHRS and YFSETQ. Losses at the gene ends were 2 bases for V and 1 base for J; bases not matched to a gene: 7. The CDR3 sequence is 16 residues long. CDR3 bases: TGCGCCAGCAGCTTAGGACAGGGAATTTCCCAAGAGACCCAGTACTTC. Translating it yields CASSLGQGISQETQYF.

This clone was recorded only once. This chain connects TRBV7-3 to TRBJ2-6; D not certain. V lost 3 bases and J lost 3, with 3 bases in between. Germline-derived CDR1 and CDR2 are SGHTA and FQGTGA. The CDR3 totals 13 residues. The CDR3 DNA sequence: TGTGCCAGCAGCTTTTTTGGGGCCAACGTCCTGACTTTC. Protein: CASSFFGANVLTF.

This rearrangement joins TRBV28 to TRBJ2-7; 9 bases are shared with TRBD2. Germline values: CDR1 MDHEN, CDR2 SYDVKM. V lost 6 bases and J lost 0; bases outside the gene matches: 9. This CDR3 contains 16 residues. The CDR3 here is CASSNGFSGGSYEQYF. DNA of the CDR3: TGTGCCAGCAGCAATGGATTTAGCGGGGGCTCCTACGAGCAGTACTTC.

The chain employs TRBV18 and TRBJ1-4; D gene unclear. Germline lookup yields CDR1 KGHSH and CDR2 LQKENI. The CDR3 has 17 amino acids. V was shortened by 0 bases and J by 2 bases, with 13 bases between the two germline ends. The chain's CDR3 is CASSPPTGVGTNEKLFF. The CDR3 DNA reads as TGTGCCAGCTCACCACCGACCGGGGTTGGGACTAATGAAAAACTGTTTTTT.

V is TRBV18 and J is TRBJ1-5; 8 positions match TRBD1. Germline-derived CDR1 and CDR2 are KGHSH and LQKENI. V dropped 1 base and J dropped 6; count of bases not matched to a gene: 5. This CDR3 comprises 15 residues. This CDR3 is CASSPLDRGPQPQHF. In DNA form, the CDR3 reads TGTGCCAGCTCACCACTTGACAGGGGACCTCAGCCCCAGCATTTT.

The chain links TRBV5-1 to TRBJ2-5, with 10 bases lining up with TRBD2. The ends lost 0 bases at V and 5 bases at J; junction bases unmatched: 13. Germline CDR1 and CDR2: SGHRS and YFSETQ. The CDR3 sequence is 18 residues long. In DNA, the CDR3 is TGCGCCAGCAGCTTGGTGCCTAGCGGGAGCACCTACGGGGAGACCCAGTACTTC. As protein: CASSLVPSGSTYGETQYF.

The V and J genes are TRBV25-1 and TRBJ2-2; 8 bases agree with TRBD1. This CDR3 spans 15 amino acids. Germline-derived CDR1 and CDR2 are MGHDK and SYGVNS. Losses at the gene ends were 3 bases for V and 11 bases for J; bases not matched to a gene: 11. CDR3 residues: CASSDRTGFLGELFF. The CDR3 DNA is TGTGCCAGCAGTGACCGGACAGGGTTTCTCGGAGAGCTGTTTTTT.

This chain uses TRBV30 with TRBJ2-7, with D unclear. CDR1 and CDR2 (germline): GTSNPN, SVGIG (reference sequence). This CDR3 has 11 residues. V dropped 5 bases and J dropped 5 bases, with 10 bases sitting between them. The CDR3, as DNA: TGTGCCTGGGCCAGGAGTGACGAGCAGTACTTC. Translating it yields CAWARSDEQYF.

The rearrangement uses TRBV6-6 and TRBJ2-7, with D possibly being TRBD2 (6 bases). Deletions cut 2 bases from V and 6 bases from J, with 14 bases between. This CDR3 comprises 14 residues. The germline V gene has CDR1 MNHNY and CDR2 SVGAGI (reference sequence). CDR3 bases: TGTGCCAGCAGTTACGCGACTAGATCTGGCGAGCAGTACTTC. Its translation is CASSYATRSGEQYF.

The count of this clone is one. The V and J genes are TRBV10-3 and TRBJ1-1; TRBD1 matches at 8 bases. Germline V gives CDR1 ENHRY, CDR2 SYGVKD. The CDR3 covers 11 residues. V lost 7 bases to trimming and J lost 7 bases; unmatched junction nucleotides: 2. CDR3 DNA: TGTGCCATCAACAGGGGGGATGAAGCTTTCTTT. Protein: CAINRGDEAFF.

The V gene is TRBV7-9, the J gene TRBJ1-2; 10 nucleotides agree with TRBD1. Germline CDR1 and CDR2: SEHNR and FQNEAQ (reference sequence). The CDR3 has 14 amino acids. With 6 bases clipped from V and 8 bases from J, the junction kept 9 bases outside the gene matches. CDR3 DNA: TGTGCCAGCAGTTCCGACAGGGGGCTTGGAGGCTACACCTTC. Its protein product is CASSSDRGLGGYTF.

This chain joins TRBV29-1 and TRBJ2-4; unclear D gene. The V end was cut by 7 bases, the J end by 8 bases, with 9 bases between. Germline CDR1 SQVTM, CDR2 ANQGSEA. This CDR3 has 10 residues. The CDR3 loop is CSAATDIQYF. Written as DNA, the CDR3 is TGCAGCGCTGCGACGGACATTCAGTACTTC.

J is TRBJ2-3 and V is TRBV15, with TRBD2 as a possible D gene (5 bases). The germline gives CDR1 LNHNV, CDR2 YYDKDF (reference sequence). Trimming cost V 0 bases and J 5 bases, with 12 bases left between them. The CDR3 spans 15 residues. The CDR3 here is CATSRDVGAGDTQYF. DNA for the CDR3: TGTGCCACCAGCAGAGATGTGGGAGCTGGAGATACGCAGTATTTT.

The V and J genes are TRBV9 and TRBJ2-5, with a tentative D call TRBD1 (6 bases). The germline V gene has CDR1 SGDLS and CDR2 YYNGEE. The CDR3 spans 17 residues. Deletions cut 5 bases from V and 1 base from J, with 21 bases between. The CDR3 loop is CASSDRQDPGSQETQYF. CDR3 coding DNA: TGTGCCAGCAGTGATAGACAGGACCCAGGGTCCCAAGAGACCCAGTACTTC.

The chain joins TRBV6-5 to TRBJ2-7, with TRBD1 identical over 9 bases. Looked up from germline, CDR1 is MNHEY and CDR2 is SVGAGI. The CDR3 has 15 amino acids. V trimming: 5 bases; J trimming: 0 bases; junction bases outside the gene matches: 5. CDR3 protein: CASSPGTGLSYEQYF. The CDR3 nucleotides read TGTGCCAGCAGTCCCGGGACAGGGCTCTCCTACGAGCAGTACTTC.